Following are 28 T cell receptor beta chains from one sample sequenced in a study of T cell responses to AZD1222 COVID-19 vaccine. Measured with immunoSEQ multiplex PCR; TCRdb has only the in-frame clones, and not every one. This table holds about 130,000 clones, about 94% found once. Sequenced material: peripheral blood, taken on day 0 of AZD1222 vaccination. All receptors come from an adult in good health.

The J gene is TRBJ2-1, the V gene TRBV18; 7 nucleotides agree with TRBD1. The germline CDR1 and CDR2 sequences are KGHSH and LQKENI. The CDR3 is 14 amino acids. J gave up 5 bases and V 5 bases, and 6 bases lay outside the gene matches. CDR3 in DNA: TGTGCCAGCTCATCGACAGGGTACAACAATGAGCAGTTCTTC. Amino acid sequence: CASSSTGYNNEQFF.

The CDR3 DNA reads as TGTGCCAGCAGAATGATGGGGTGGGCTGAAGCTTTCTTT. This encodes CASRMMGWAEAFF. This chain joins TRBV5-4 and TRBJ1-1; D gene uncertain. This CDR3 is 13 amino acids long. Trimming left V 5 bases short and J 6 bases short, with 14 bases between. From germline, CDR1 is SGHNT and CDR2 YYREEE (reference sequence).

This chain links TRBV4-1 with TRBJ2-3; D may match TRBD1 or TRBD2 (5 bases each). CDR1 is MGHRA, CDR2 YSYEKL, per germline. The CDR3 spans 17 residues. V was shortened by 4 bases and J by 4 bases, with 21 bases between the two germline ends. The CDR3 DNA follows: TGCGCCAGCAGCCCAATAGCACGCGGCCGAGGGGCAGATACGCAGTATTTT. Translating it yields CASSPIARGRGADTQYF.

The chain couples TRBV11-2 to TRBJ2-7; TRBD1 matches 8 bases. The germline V gene encodes CDR1 SGHAT and CDR2 FQNNGV. V shed 8 bases, J shed 6 bases, and the junction held 12 bases outside the gene matches. CDR3 length equals 14 residues. This chain's CDR3 is CASDPDRGTSEQYF. The CDR3 bases are TGTGCCAGCGACCCAGACAGGGGTACAAGCGAGCAGTACTTC. Full variable domain (missing parts from reference TRBV11-2 and TRBJ2-7): EAGVAQSPRYKIIEKRQSVAFWCNPISGHATLYWYQQILGQGPKLLIQFQNNGVVDDSQLPKDRFSAERLKGVDSTLKIQPAKLEDSAVYLCASDPDRGTSEQYFGPGTRLTVT.

The chain has TRBV5-8 and TRBJ1-1; 8 positions agree with TRBD1. The V and J ends lost 4 bases and 0 bases, in that order; junction bases with no gene match: 5. This CDR3 is built from 15 residues. Germline V gene sequence: CDR1 SGHTS, CDR2 YDEGEE. The CDR3 DNA is TGTGCCAGCAGCCTAAGGACAGGGATGAACACTGAAGCTTTCTTT. This encodes CASSLRTGMNTEAFF.

The chain carries TRBV9 and TRBJ1-3; D possibly corresponds to TRBD1 (5 bases). The germline V and J ends were trimmed by 0 bases and 4 bases, with 14 bases remaining between them. The CDR3 loop spans 16 amino acids. Germline V CDR1 and CDR2: SGDLS, YYNGEE. The CDR3 bases are TGTGCCAGCAGCGTAGGGGGGAACTTTGACGGAAACACCATATATTTT. This sequence encodes CASSVGGNFDGNTIYF.

The chain has TRBV5-1 and TRBJ2-1; D is possibly TRBD2 (7 bases). Germline V gene data show CDR1 as SGHRS and CDR2 as YFSETQ. The CDR3 runs 15 residues. Trimming pared 0 bases from V and 8 bases from J, leaving 15 bases between. CDR3 nucleotides: TGCGCCAGCAGCTTGGGCGGGGGCTTTATCGATGAGCAGTTCTTC. Its translation is CASSLGGGFIDEQFF.

This clone was picked up one time. The chain carries TRBV5-6 and TRBJ1-6; 11 nucleotides match TRBD1. Germline assignment: CDR1 SGHDT and CDR2 YYEEEE. After removal of 4 bases from V and 8 bases from J, the junction contained 8 bases not matched to a gene. The CDR3 has 16 amino acids. The CDR3 sequence: CASSADRGQIDSPLHF. CDR3 coding DNA: TGTGCCAGCAGCGCGGACAGGGGGCAGATTGATTCACCCCTCCACTTT.

The CDR3: CASSPGGPGNTIYF. As DNA, the CDR3 is TGCGCCAGCAGCCCGGGGGGGCCTGGAAACACCATATATTTT. V and J are TRBV5-1 and TRBJ1-3; tentatively, D is TRBD1 (6 bases). Germline CDR1 and CDR2: SGHRS and YFSETQ. CDR3 size: 14 residues. V lost 4 bases and J lost 2, with 10 bases in between. The whole variable domain, remainder taken from reference TRBV5-1 and TRBJ1-3, is KAGVTQTPRYLIKTRGQQVTLSCSPISGHRSVSWYQQTPGQGLQFLFEYFSETQRNKGNFPGRFSGRQFSNSRSEMNVSTLELGDSALYLCASSPGGPGNTIYFGEGSWLTVV.

The rearrangement uses TRBV18 and TRBJ1-4; D unclear. The V end was cut by 6 bases, the J end by 5 bases, with 19 bases between. Per germline, CDR1 KGHSH and CDR2 LQKENI. The CDR3 extends over 16 amino acids. The CDR3 region has the DNA TGTGCCAGCTCCCAAAACTACCCCCTCAGGAATGAAAAACTGTTTTTT. Translation: CASSQNYPLRNEKLFF.

V and J are TRBV6-5 and TRBJ2-1; the match to TRBD1 covers 9 bases. This CDR3 region has 15 residues. J lost 4 bases, V lost 7 bases, and 8 bases had no gene match. Germline CDR1 reads MNHEY; CDR2 reads SVGAGI. CDR3 DNA sequence: TGTGCCAGCACACTACAGGGGGCGAGGTACAATGAGCAGTTCTTC. Residues: CASTLQGARYNEQFF.

The V call is TRBV7-2, the J call TRBJ2-2, with TRBD1 matching 7 bases. J gave up 8 bases and V 5 bases, and 8 bases lay outside the gene matches. CDR3 length equals 14 residues. Germline V gene data show CDR1 as SGHTA and CDR2 as FQGNSA. CDR3 protein: CASSPDRAGGELFF. The CDR3 DNA is TGTGCCAGCAGCCCCGACAGGGCCGGGGGGGAGCTGTTTTTT.

V is TRBV9 and J is TRBJ1-2; TRBD1 is a possible D gene (5 bases). Germline V gene lookup returns CDR1 SGDLS and CDR2 YYNGEE. This CDR3 has 12 residues. Trimming stripped 3 bases from V and 6 bases from J, with 9 bases between. CDR3 protein: CASSALTDGYTF. The CDR3 coding sequence is TGTGCCAGCAGCGCGTTGACAGATGGCTACACCTTC.

The chain uses TRBV10-3 and TRBJ1-1, with D uncertain. The germline CDR1 and CDR2 sequences are ENHRY and SYGVKD. The V end lost 3 bases, the J end lost 1 base, and 12 bases lay between the germline ends. The CDR3 totals 15 residues. The CDR3 region is CAISDSSRENTEAFF. CDR3 nucleotides: TGTGCCATCAGTGATTCCAGCCGAGAGAACACTGAAGCTTTCTTT.

V is TRBV2 and J is TRBJ1-4, with no clear D. V dropped 1 base and J dropped 8 bases, with 14 bases sitting between them. The CDR3 runs 15 residues. In germline, CDR1 is SNHLY, CDR2 FYNNEI. Here the CDR3 DNA reads TGTGCCAGCAGTGAAGGGCGGAGGTACCTCGAAAAACTGTTTTTT. Translated, it gives CASSEGRRYLEKLFF.

The chain joins TRBV6-5 to TRBJ1-2, with a weak D call TRBD1 (6 bases). This CDR3 spans 15 amino acids. Germline CDR1 MNHEY, CDR2 SVGAGI. V was pared by 2 bases and J by 7 bases, with 17 bases between. This chain's CDR3 is CASSYTTGPLAGYTF. CDR3 coding DNA: TGTGCCAGCAGTTACACTACAGGGCCCCTCGCTGGCTACACCTTC.

V gene TRBV27 combines with J gene TRBJ1-2; the D gene is possibly TRBD1 (6 bases). Looked up from germline, CDR1 is MNHEY and CDR2 is SMNVEV (reference sequence). The CDR3 contains 18 residues. V was clipped by 7 bases and J by 8 bases, with 32 bases between them. The CDR3 DNA reads as TGTGCCAGCACTCCGCGACGGGGGGCGAGAGGAATTGGTCGGGGCTACACCTTC. It is translated as CASTPRRGARGIGRGYTF.

J is TRBJ1-3 and V is TRBV5-1, with no clear D. From germline, CDR1 is SGHRS and CDR2 YFSETQ. V lost 3 bases and J 8 bases, leaving 12 bases between the germline ends. The CDR3 contains 13 residues. As DNA, the CDR3 is TGCGCCAGCAGCTCACTCCCAGGAGACACCATATATTTT. Translating it yields CASSSLPGDTIYF.

This clone was seen just once. Its ends do not fully match the called genes, so a read error is possible. The DNA for the CDR3 is TGCAGCGTTTATTCCGGGACTGGAGCTTTCTTT. This encodes CSVYSGTGAFF. The genes are TRBV29-1 and TRBJ1-1; a possible D gene is TRBD1 (5 bases). Germline V gene lookup returns CDR1 SQVTM and CDR2 ANQGSEA. The CDR3 is made up of 11 amino acids.

This clone was picked up many times. V is TRBV7-6 and J is TRBJ1-2, with a tentative D call TRBD1 (5 bases). V was cut by 2 bases and J by 4 bases, with 11 bases left in between. Germline lookup yields CDR1 SGHVS and CDR2 FNYEAQ. This CDR3 contains 14 residues. CDR3 sequence (DNA): TGTGCCAGCAGCTTATACGCAGGGACCTATGGCTACACCTTC. This translates into CASSLYAGTYGYTF.

The chain links TRBV27 to TRBJ1-1; 8 bases agree with TRBD1. The CDR3 extends over 14 amino acids. Losses at the gene ends were 2 bases for V and 12 bases for J; bases not matched to a gene: 11. CDR1 is MNHEY and CDR2 is SMNVEV in the germline V gene (reference sequence). The CDR3 here is CASSLDRGGSLTFF. Here the CDR3 DNA reads TGTGCCAGCAGTTTAGACAGGGGCGGGTCTCTTACTTTCTTT.

The V gene is TRBV4-1, the J gene TRBJ2-1; D not resolved. The CDR3 spans 15 residues. V lost 0 bases to trimming and J lost 0 bases, with 6 bases between them. CDR1 MGHRA and CDR2 YSYEKL come from the germline V gene. The CDR3 protein is CASSQDSYSYNEQFF. The CDR3 coding sequence is TGCGCCAGCAGCCAAGACAGTTACTCCTACAATGAGCAGTTCTTC.

The J gene is TRBJ1-6, the V gene TRBV7-8, with D possibly matching TRBD1 (6 bases). The CDR3 extends over 17 amino acids. V shed 5 bases and J shed 2 bases, with 16 bases lying between them. Looked up from germline, CDR1 is SGHVS and CDR2 is FQNEAQ. CDR3 sequence: CASSPLGGGAYNSPLHF. DNA for the CDR3: TGTGCCAGCAGCCCTCTCGGCGGGGGCGCCTATAATTCACCCCTCCACTTT.

The CDR3 DNA is TGCGCCAGCAGCCAAACCGGGACAGGGCATTACGAGCAGTACTTC. It translates to CASSQTGTGHYEQYF. V gene TRBV4-1 combines with J gene TRBJ2-7; 9 bases fit TRBD1. This CDR3 spans 15 amino acids. V was clipped by 2 bases and J by 4 bases; unmatched bases: 6. The V gene's germline CDR1 is MGHRA and CDR2 YSYEKL.

The chain carries TRBV6-5 and TRBJ1-3, with D unresolved. Trimming took off 5 bases at V and 4 bases at J, with 12 bases between the two ends. The CDR3 extends over 14 amino acids. Germline values: CDR1 MNHEY, CDR2 SVGAGI. The CDR3 nucleotides are TGTGCCAGCAGTCAAAGGACCGACGGAAACACCATATATTTT. Its translation: CASSQRTDGNTIYF.

The gene calls are TRBV3-1 (or the pseudogene TRBV3-2) and TRBJ1-1; no clear D. CDR1 and CDR2 from the germline V gene are LGHDT and YNNKEL (reference sequence). V was clipped by 2 bases and J by 3 bases, with 4 bases between them. The CDR3 sequence is 12 residues long. CDR3 in DNA: TGTGCCAGCAGCCAATTCGACACTGAAGCTTTCTTT. This gives the protein CASSQFDTEAFF.

This clone was recorded once. V usage is TRBV9 and J usage is TRBJ2-3; D may be TRBD1 (7 bases). With 0 bases removed from V and 4 bases from J, the gap between germline ends came to 15 bases. Germline assignment: CDR1 SGDLS and CDR2 YYNGEE. This CDR3 region has 16 residues. The CDR3 spells CASSVEGGTGADTQYF. CDR3 DNA: TGTGCCAGCAGCGTAGAGGGGGGCACAGGGGCAGATACGCAGTATTTT.

On this clone itself: Other DNA sequences within the sample encode an identical CDR3. This chain uses TRBV7-2 with TRBJ1-2; D unresolved. The V end was cut by 5 bases, the J end by 5 bases, with 9 bases between. The germline CDR1 and CDR2 sequences are SGHTA and FQGNSA. This CDR3 region has 12 residues. The CDR3 here is CASSPGDYGYTF. For the CDR3, the DNA is TGTGCCAGCAGCCCCGGAGATTATGGCTACACCTTC.